This T cell receptor (beta chain) was recovered during a study of breast tumors, draining lymph nodes, adjacent tissues. This clonotype rates as medium-sized. Breast cancer patients provided tissue from their axillary draining lymph nodes. TCRdb re-called the multiplex PCR reads with MiXCR, one entry per CDR3 protein. Of fewer than 150,000 distinct CDR3 sequences listed, 21% are singletons. This receptor was taken from a female donor with breast cancer. Some clones in this sample may be carry-over from other donors' samples. Sequencing was carried out using axillary lymph node tissue.

The CDR3 protein is CSARTSGSTDTQYF. The CDR3 DNA is TGCAGTGCTAGAACTAGCGGCAGCACAGATACGCAGTATTTT. The V call is TRBV20-1, the J call TRBJ2-3; 8 nucleotides align to TRBD2. Germline CDR1 reads DFQATT; CDR2 reads SNEGSKA (reference sequence). Trimming cost V 2 bases and J 0 bases; bases outside gene matches: 1. The CDR3 is 14 residues long.